These 24 T cell receptor beta chains share one sample of origin, sequenced in a study of blood T cell repertoires in COVID-19. Profiling relied on immunoSEQ multiplex PCR, and the TCRdb table lists in-frame clones only, not all of them. The table records a few hundred thousand clones, about 90% of them present only once. Material for sequencing was PBMCs or T cells enriched from blood (not recorded which). The origin of the receptors is a woman in her 30s who had recovered from COVID-19.

The rearrangement joins TRBV10-3 to TRBJ1-3; D gene ambiguous. Germline CDR1 and CDR2: ENHRY and SYGVKD. Between the trimmed V and J ends, which lost 6 bases and 3 bases, there was a span of 15 bases. The CDR3 runs to 15 residues. The CDR3 loop reads CAISPGRLDGNTIYF. Written as DNA, the CDR3 is TGTGCCATCAGCCCGGGGAGGCTTGATGGAAACACCATATATTTT.

J is TRBJ2-1 and V is TRBV27, with 10 positions matching TRBD2. Per germline, CDR1 MNHEY and CDR2 SMNVEV (reference sequence). The CDR3 loop spans 13 amino acids. V dropped 8 bases and J dropped 15; count of bases not matched to a gene: 13. The CDR3 DNA sequence: TGTGCCAGCTACAGTACTCTAGCGGGAGCTGTGTTCTTC. This encodes CASYSTLAGAVFF.

V is TRBV27 and J is TRBJ2-3; a possible D gene is TRBD2 (5 bases). The CDR3 totals 14 residues. Trimming cost V 7 bases and J 2 bases, with 13 bases left between them. The germline V gene has CDR1 MNHEY and CDR2 SMNVEV (reference sequence). CDR3 DNA: TGTGCCAGCAAAACCGGACTCAACACAGATACGCAGTATTTT. This codes for CASKTGLNTDTQYF.

Concerning this clone: This sample also contains other DNA sequences that code for the same CDR3. The J gene is TRBJ2-1, the V gene TRBV9; D might be TRBD2 (6 bases). This CDR3 is built from 13 residues. V lost 4 bases to trimming and J lost 3 bases, with 8 bases between them. The germline gives CDR1 SGDLS, CDR2 YYNGEE. As DNA, the CDR3 is TGTGCCAGCAGCTCGCGGGACTACAATGAGCAGTTCTTC. It yields the protein CASSSRDYNEQFF.

The J gene is TRBJ2-1, the V gene TRBV7-9; D perhaps matches TRBD2 (6 bases). V was pared by 2 bases and J by 4 bases, with 12 bases between. CDR3 length equals 15 residues. Germline V gene lookup returns CDR1 SEHNR and CDR2 FQNEAQ (reference sequence). CDR3 protein: CASSLPGGAYNEQFF. The CDR3, as DNA: TGTGCCAGCAGCTTACCCGGGGGAGCATACAATGAGCAGTTCTTC. The variable domain in full, completed from reference TRBV7-9 and TRBJ2-1, reads DTGVSQNPRHKITKRGQNVTFRCDPISEHNRLYWYRQTLGQGPEFLTYFQNEAQLEKSRLLSDRFSAERPKGSFSTLEIQRTEQGDSAMYLCASSLPGGAYNEQFFGPGTRLTVL.

The chain couples TRBV3-1 (or the pseudogene TRBV3-2) to TRBJ1-2; D is possibly TRBD1 (6 bases). The CDR3 consists of 14 residues. V was pared by 2 bases and J by 4 bases, with 11 bases between. Germline CDR1 and CDR2: LGHDT and YNNKEL (reference sequence). For the CDR3, the DNA is TGTGCCAGCAGCCAAACAGGGATCATCTATGGCTACACCTTC. Translated, it gives CASSQTGIIYGYTF.

This clone was counted a single time. The chain employs TRBV7-9 and TRBJ2-3; D gene uncertain. V lost 0 bases to trimming and J lost 7 bases, with 11 bases between them. The CDR3 totals 14 residues. Germline CDR1 is SEHNR and CDR2 is FQNEAQ (reference sequence). CDR3 sequence reads: CASSLAQSPHTQYF. Written as DNA, the CDR3 is TGTGCCAGCAGCTTAGCTCAGTCCCCTCATACGCAGTATTTT.

J is TRBJ1-5 and V is TRBV7-9; 7 positions agree with TRBD1. This CDR3 has 14 residues. With V trimmed by 3 bases and J by 7 bases, 6 bases remained unmatched. In germline, CDR1 is SEHNR, CDR2 FQNEAQ (reference sequence). As DNA, the CDR3 is TGTGCCAGCAGCTTGGAGGGGGCTCGGCAGCCCCAGCATTTT. This gives the protein CASSLEGARQPQHF.

This chain links TRBV27 with TRBJ1-2; no definite D call. Trimming removed 10 bases at V and 6 bases at J, with 15 bases between. CDR3 length: 12 amino acids. Germline values: CDR1 MNHEY, CDR2 SMNVEV (reference sequence). The CDR3 spells CATGTPLDGYTF. The CDR3 DNA sequence: TGTGCCACCGGTACCCCATTGGATGGCTACACCTTC.

This clone was counted a single time. The J gene is TRBJ2-5, the V gene TRBV2; TRBD1 matches 8 bases. Trimming cost V 5 bases and J 4 bases; bases outside gene matches: 6. Germline lookup yields CDR1 SNHLY and CDR2 FYNNEI. CDR3 length equals 14 residues. The CDR3 DNA reads as TGTGCCAGCAGTCCCAGGGGGCGCATAGAGACCCAGTACTTC. Its translation is CASSPRGRIETQYF. Using reference TRBV2 and TRBJ2-5 for the parts outside the CDR3, the full variable domain is EPEVTQTPSHQVTQMGQEVILRCVPISNHLYFYWYRQILGQKVEFLVSFYNNEISEKSEIFDDQFSVERPDGSNFTLKIRSTKLEDSAMYFCASSPRGRIETQYFGPGTRLLVL.

V is TRBV12-3 or TRBV12-4 and J is TRBJ1-2; D is ambiguous. The length of the CDR3 is 13 residues. Trimming removed 5 bases at V and 7 bases at J, with 14 bases between. The CDR3 region is CASSTRLEGGYTF. CDR3 DNA: TGTGCCAGCAGTACCCGGTTAGAGGGTGGCTACACCTTC.

This clone has only one observation. The genes are TRBV11-2 and TRBJ2-1; the D gene is possibly TRBD2 (5 bases). V gave up 1 base and J gave up 16 bases, with 14 bases separating them. The CDR3 runs to 12 residues. The germline CDR1 and CDR2 sequences are SGHAT and FQNNGV. Here the CDR3 reads CASSLAPGIGFF. The DNA of the CDR3 is TGTGCCAGCAGCTTAGCCCCGGGGATAGGTTTCTTC.

This sequence joins TRBV27 and TRBJ2-7; TRBD2 matches 8 bases. This CDR3 spans 15 amino acids. CDR1 is MNHEY and CDR2 is SMNVEV in the germline V gene (reference sequence). J lost 2 bases, V lost 5 bases, and 8 bases had no gene match. For the CDR3, the DNA is TGTGCCAGCAGTCAACGAGCGGGAGACCCCTACGAGCAGTACTTC. As protein: CASSQRAGDPYEQYF.

CDR3 in DNA: TGTGCCAGTAGTATCCGGACTAGCGGGAGAAACGAGCAGTACTTC. It yields the protein CASSIRTSGRNEQYF. The chain links TRBV19 to TRBJ2-7; 13 nucleotides match TRBD2. The CDR3 spans 15 residues. The ends lost 3 bases at V and 5 bases at J; junction bases unmatched: 4. CDR1 LNHDA and CDR2 SQIVND come from the germline V gene (reference sequence).

This clone has a handful of counts. The V gene is TRBV5-1, the J gene TRBJ1-4, with D uncertain. From germline, CDR1 is SGHRS and CDR2 YFSETQ. The CDR3 extends over 13 amino acids. Trimming left V 0 bases short and J 10 bases short, with 10 bases between. CDR3 residues: CASSLASGAKLFF. In DNA form, the CDR3 reads TGCGCCAGCAGCTTGGCCAGCGGCGCAAAACTGTTTTTT.

The chain is built from TRBV30 and TRBJ1-2, with D possibly matching TRBD1 (6 bases). In germline, CDR1 is GTSNPN, CDR2 SVGIG (reference sequence). Trimming took off 1 base at V and 4 bases at J, with 10 bases between the two ends. The CDR3 is 13 amino acids. CDR3 sequence: CAWSDGQIYGYTF. CDR3 bases: TGTGCCTGGAGTGACGGACAGATCTATGGCTACACCTTC.

The V call is TRBV3-1 (or the pseudogene TRBV3-2), the J call TRBJ1-1; D gene unclear. V was clipped by 0 bases and J by 5 bases, with 10 bases between them. Germline lookup yields CDR1 LGHDT and CDR2 YNNKEL (reference sequence). The CDR3 loop spans 14 amino acids. The CDR3 nucleotides read TGTGCCAGCAGCCAAGATGGTGGAGGGACTGAAGCTTTCTTT. It translates to CASSQDGGGTEAFF.

In its sample, this clone was seen once. This sequence joins TRBV28 and TRBJ2-5; no reliable D call. The V end lost 2 bases, the J end lost 4 bases, and 8 bases lay between the germline ends. The CDR3 covers 13 residues. In germline, CDR1 is MDHEN, CDR2 SYDVKM. The CDR3: CASSLGLAETQYF. The CDR3 region has the DNA TGTGCCAGCAGTTTAGGCCTGGCAGAGACCCAGTACTTC.

J is TRBJ2-7 and V is TRBV2; possibly TRBD1 for D (7 bases). Trimming removed 5 bases at V and 2 bases at J, with 13 bases between. The CDR3 totals 14 residues. Looked up from germline, CDR1 is SNHLY and CDR2 is FYNNEI. The CDR3 coding sequence is TGTGCCAGCAGTAACAGGGGACTCCCCTACGAGCAGTACTTC. Its translation: CASSNRGLPYEQYF.

The chain is built from TRBV6-6 and TRBJ2-3; D ambiguous. The CDR3 runs to 18 residues. Trimming stripped 5 bases from V and 0 bases from J, with 21 bases between. The germline CDR1 and CDR2 sequences are MNHNY and SVGAGI (reference sequence). The CDR3 protein is CASSHRRISRTSTDTQYF. CDR3 nucleotide sequence: TGTGCCAGCAGTCACCGTCGAATTAGTAGAACTAGCACAGATACGCAGTATTTT.

The V gene is TRBV11-2, the J gene TRBJ1-1, with TRBD1 identical over 7 bases. Per the germline V gene, CDR1 is SGHAT and CDR2 is FQNNGV. V lost 6 bases to trimming and J lost 5 bases; unmatched junction nucleotides: 6. The CDR3 extends over 13 amino acids. The chain's CDR3 is CASRPDRVTEAFF. In DNA, the CDR3 is TGTGCCAGCAGACCAGACAGGGTGACTGAAGCTTTCTTT.

The rearrangement links TRBV5-5 to TRBJ2-7; TRBD2 is a possible D gene (6 bases). This CDR3 contains 14 residues. With 4 bases removed from V and 6 bases from J, the gap between germline ends came to 17 bases. Per the germline V gene, CDR1 is SGHKS and CDR2 is YYEKEE (reference sequence). The CDR3 sequence is CASSRAGHTPEQYF. The CDR3 DNA follows: TGTGCCAGCAGCCGAGCGGGTCATACCCCCGAGCAGTACTTC.

The chain joins TRBV19 to TRBJ1-5, with 12 bases lining up with TRBD1. Germline V gives CDR1 LNHDA, CDR2 SQIVND (reference sequence). The CDR3 has 18 residues. With V trimmed by 10 bases and J by 5 bases, 18 bases remained unmatched. The CDR3 here is CATSGTGGVGFLDQPQHF. The CDR3, as DNA: TGTGCCACCTCCGGGACAGGGGGCGTAGGTTTCCTCGATCAGCCCCAGCATTTT.

The rearrangement links TRBV5-6 to TRBJ1-6; 7 bases are shared with TRBD1. The J segment lost 7 bases and the V segment lost 3 bases, leaving 10 bases of the junction unmatched. Germline CDR1 is SGHDT and CDR2 is YYEEEE. The CDR3 runs to 16 residues. CDR3 coding DNA: TGTGCCAGCAGCTGGTCCTGGGACAGTCGGAATTCACCCCTCCACTTT. Amino acid sequence: CASSWSWDSRNSPLHF.